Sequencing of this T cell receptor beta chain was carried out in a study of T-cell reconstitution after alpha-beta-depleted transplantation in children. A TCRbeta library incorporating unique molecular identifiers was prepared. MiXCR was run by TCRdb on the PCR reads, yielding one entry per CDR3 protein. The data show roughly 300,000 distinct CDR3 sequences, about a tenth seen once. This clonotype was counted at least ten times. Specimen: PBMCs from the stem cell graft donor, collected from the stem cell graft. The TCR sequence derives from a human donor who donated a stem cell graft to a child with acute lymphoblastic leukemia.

The CDR3: CASSYRQGKEQYF. DNA of the CDR3: TGTGCCAGCAGTTACCGGCAGGGGAAAGAGCAGTACTTC. This chain uses TRBV6-5 with TRBJ2-7, with a weak D call TRBD1 (6 bases). The CDR3 has 13 residues. The V gene lost 2 bases and the J gene lost 7 bases, with 12 bases spanning the gap. Looked up from germline, CDR1 is MNHEY and CDR2 is SVGAGI.